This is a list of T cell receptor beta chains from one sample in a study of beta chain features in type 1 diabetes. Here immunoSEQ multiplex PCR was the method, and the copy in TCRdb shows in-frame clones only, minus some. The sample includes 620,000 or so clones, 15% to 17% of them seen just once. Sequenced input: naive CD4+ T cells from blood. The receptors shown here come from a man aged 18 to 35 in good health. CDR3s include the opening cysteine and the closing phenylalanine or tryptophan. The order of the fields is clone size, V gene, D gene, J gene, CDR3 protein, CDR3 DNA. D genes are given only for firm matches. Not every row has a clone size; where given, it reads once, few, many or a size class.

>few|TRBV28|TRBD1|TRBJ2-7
CASNRGNSYEQYF
TGTGCCAGTAACAGGGGGAACTCCTACGAGCAGTACTTC
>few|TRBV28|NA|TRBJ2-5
CASSSGTQYF
TGTGCCAGCAGTTCGGGGACCCAGTACTTC
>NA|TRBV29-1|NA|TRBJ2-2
CSVEDQGKHGELFF
TGCAGCGTTGAAGATCAGGGGAAGCACGGGGAGCTGTTTTTT
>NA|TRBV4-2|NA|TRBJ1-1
CASSPRGGTEAFF
TGTGCCAGCAGCCCCCGGGGGGGGACTGAAGCTTTCTTT
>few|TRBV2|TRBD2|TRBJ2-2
CASNLAGGPVSGELFF
TGTGCCAGCAATCTAGCGGGAGGGCCGGTTTCCGGGGAGCTGTTTTTT
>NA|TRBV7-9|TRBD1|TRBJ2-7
CASSSSGTGGMEQYF
TGTGCCAGCAGCTCCTCCGGGACAGGGGGGATGGAGCAGTACTTC
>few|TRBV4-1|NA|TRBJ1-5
CASSQNRNQPQHF
TGCGCCAGCAGCCAGAATCGTAATCAGCCCCAGCATTTT
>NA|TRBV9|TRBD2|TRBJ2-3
CASSPYRGTSSRGGTDTQYF
TGTGCCAGCAGCCCTTATCGGGGGACTAGCTCGCGGGGTGGCACAGATACGCAGTATTTT
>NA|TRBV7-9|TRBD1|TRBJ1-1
CASSLRRTGENTEAFF
TGTGCCAGCAGCCTTCGACGGACAGGAGAGAACACTGAAGCTTTCTTT
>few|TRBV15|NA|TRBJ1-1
CATSREWAGDMNTEAFF
TGTGCCACCAGCAGAGAGTGGGCAGGCGACATGAACACTGAAGCTTTCTTT
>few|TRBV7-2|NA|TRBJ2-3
CASSLLHSNEWQYF
TGTGCCAGCAGCTTACTCCATTCGAACGAGTGGCAGTATTTT
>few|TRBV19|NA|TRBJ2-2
CASSIGRVISGELFF
TGTGCCAGTAGTATAGGCAGGGTTATCTCCGGGGAGCTGTTTTTT
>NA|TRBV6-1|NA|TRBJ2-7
CASSVPGAKYEQYF
TGTGCCAGCAGTGTGCCAGGAGCTAAATACGAGCAGTACTTC
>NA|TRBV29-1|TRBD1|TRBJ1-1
CSAEGQQNTEAFF
TGCAGCGCCGAGGGACAGCAGAACACTGAAGCTTTCTTT
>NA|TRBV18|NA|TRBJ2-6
CASSPFRSGISGANVLTF
TGTGCCAGCTCACCTTTCCGCTCGGGGATCTCTGGGGCCAACGTCCTGACTTTC
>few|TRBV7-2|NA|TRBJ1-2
CASSFTEFYGYTF
TGTGCCAGCAGCTTTACAGAGTTCTATGGCTACACCTTC
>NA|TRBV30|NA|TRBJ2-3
CAWSVGGRRHTDTQYF
TGTGCCTGGAGTGTAGGGGGGCGGAGGCACACGGATACGCAGTATTTT
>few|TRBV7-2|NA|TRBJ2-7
CASSSSLQGLFRSYEQYF
TGTGCCAGCAGCTCATCCCTTCAGGGCCTTTTTAGGTCCTACGAGCAGTACTTC
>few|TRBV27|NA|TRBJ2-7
CASSFVGPAMQYF
TGTGCCAGCAGTTTCGTGGGACCGGCCATGCAGTACTTC
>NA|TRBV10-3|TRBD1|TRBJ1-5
CAIREGQGGQPQHF
TGTGCCATCAGAGAAGGACAGGGAGGGCAGCCCCAGCATTTT
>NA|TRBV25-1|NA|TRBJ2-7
CASTRTAGGRHDEQYF
TGTGCCAGCACCAGAACGGCCGGCGGCCGCCACGACGAGCAGTACTTC
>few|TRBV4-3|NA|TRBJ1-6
CASSPQGYSPLHF
TGCGCCAGCAGCCCCCAGGGTTATTCACCCCTCCACTTT
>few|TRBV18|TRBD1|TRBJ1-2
CASSGLGGSNYGYTF
TGTGCCAGCTCGGGCTTAGGGGGCTCGAACTATGGCTACACCTTC
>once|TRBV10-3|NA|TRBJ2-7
CAVRDNSYEQYF
TGTGCCGTCCGGGACAACTCCTACGAGCAGTACTTC
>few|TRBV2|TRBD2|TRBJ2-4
CASSEVAGGRLAKNIQYF
TGTGCCAGCAGTGAAGTAGCGGGGGGGCGCCTAGCCAAAAACATTCAGTACTTC
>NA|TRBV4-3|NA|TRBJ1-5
CASSRRLGGQPQHF
TGCGCCAGCAGCCGACGACTGGGTGGGCAGCCCCAGCATTTT
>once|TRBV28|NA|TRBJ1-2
CASSDPASGGGGYTF
TGTGCCAGCAGCGACCCAGCAAGCGGCGGGGGTGGCTACACCTTC
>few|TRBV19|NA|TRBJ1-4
CASRRQYVGNEKLFF
TGTGCCAGCCGGCGACAGTACGTGGGTAATGAAAAACTGTTTTTT
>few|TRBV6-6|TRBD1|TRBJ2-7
CASSSTGGLTYEQYF
TGTGCCAGCAGTTCTACAGGGGGGTTAACCTACGAGCAGTACTTC
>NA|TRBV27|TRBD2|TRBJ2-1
CASTSLAGGRNEQFF
TGTGCCAGCACCTCACTAGCGGGGGGGCGCAATGAGCAGTTCTTC
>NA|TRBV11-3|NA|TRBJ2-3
CASSQGLQGLVDTQYF
TGTGCCAGCAGCCAGGGGCTACAAGGGCTGGTAGATACGCAGTATTTT
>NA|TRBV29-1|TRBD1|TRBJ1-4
CSVDRGSNEKLFF
TGCAGCGTTGACAGGGGGTCTAATGAAAAACTGTTTTTT
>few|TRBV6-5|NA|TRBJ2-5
CASSYDGSRGETQYF
TGTGCCAGCAGTTACGACGGCAGCAGGGGAGAGACCCAGTACTTC
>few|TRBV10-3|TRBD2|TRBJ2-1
CAIRKTSGSWGPYNEQFF
TGTGCCATCAGGAAGACTAGCGGGTCCTGGGGCCCCTACAATGAGCAGTTCTTC
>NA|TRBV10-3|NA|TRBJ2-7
CATAMIGSYEQYF
TGTGCCACCGCGATGATAGGGTCCTACGAGCAGTACTTC
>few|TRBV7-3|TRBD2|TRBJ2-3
CASSLFGTSGTDTQYF
TGTGCCAGCAGCTTATTTGGGACTAGCGGCACAGATACGCAGTATTTT
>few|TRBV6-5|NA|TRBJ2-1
CASSAPGLGHEQFF
TGTGCCAGCAGTGCCCCGGGACTGGGTCATGAGCAGTTCTTC
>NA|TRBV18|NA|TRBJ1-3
CASSPYRDLGNTIYF
TGTGCCAGCTCACCTTACAGAGATCTTGGAAACACCATATATTTT
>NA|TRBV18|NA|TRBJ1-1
CASSHSRGDGTEAFF
TGTGCCAGCTCACACTCGAGAGGGGACGGCACTGAAGCTTTCTTT
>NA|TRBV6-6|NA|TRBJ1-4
CASSPGGSNEKLFF
TGTGCCAGCAGTCCTGGGGGCTCCAATGAAAAACTGTTTTTT
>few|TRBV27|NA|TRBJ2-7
CASSLLLAGPPYEQYF
TGTGCCAGCAGTTTACTCTTGGCAGGCCCTCCCTACGAGCAGTACTTC
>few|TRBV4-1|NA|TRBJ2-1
CASSQTTLGYSEQFF
TGCGCCAGCAGCCAGACTACTCTGGGATATAGTGAGCAGTTCTTC
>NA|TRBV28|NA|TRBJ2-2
CASSGVNTGELFF
TGTGCCAGTTCAGGGGTGAACACCGGGGAGCTGTTTTTT
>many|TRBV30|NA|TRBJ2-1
CAWALHSGFVQFF
TGTGCCTGGGCCTTGCACTCCGGGTTTGTGCAGTTCTTC
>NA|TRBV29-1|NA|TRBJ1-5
CSVQGSSNQPQHF
TGCAGCGTTCAAGGGAGCAGCAATCAGCCCCAGCATTTT
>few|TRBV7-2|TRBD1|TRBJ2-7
CASRSPWLGTGSYEQYF
TGTGCCAGCAGATCCCCCTGGCTGGGGACAGGATCCTACGAGCAGTACTTC
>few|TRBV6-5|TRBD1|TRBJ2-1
CASGYRGRPNNEQFF
TGTGCCAGCGGATACAGGGGTCGCCCAAACAATGAGCAGTTCTTC
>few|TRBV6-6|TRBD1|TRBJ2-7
CASSYRAGTGQGEQYF
TGTGCCAGCAGTTACCGGGCCGGGACAGGGCAAGGCGAGCAGTACTTC